These 32 T cell receptor beta chains were sequenced from one sample in a study of human T cells and chemical hapten exposure. TCRdb processed the RACE reads anew with MiXCR; each CDR3 protein has one entry. The sample lists about 180,000 distinct CDR3 sequences, 25% to 30% seen once, with about 2.7% in the top ten. Time point defined: pre-sensitization, week 0. Sample treatment: therapeutic diphenylcyclopropenone sensitization with weekly scalp DPC. The sequencing here drew on whole blood, taken in connection with sensitization to the hapten diphenylcyclopropenone (DPC). The receptors originated from a woman between 25 and 40 years old with alopecia areata. Some clones in this sample may be carry-over from other donors' samples.

CDR3 protein: CASSLAGTGATEAFF. Here the CDR3 DNA reads TGCGCCAGCAGCTTGGCGGGGACAGGGGCCACTGAAGCTTTCTTT. J is TRBJ1-1 and V is TRBV5-1; 10 positions agree with TRBD1. CDR1 SGHRS and CDR2 YFSETQ come from the germline V gene. The CDR3 length is 15 residues. V dropped 0 bases and J dropped 4; count of bases not matched to a gene: 3.

The chain combines TRBV28 with TRBJ2-1, with D unclear. The CDR3 is made up of 14 amino acids. The V gene lost 3 bases and the J gene lost 7 bases, with 13 bases spanning the gap. Germline V lookup: CDR1 MDHEN, CDR2 SYDVKM. CDR3 bases: TGTGCCAGCAGTTTCCTACCTGAGAGGAATGAGCAGTTCTTC. This sequence encodes CASSFLPERNEQFF.

The CDR3 sequence: CASRLTGQNYGYTF. As DNA, the CDR3 is TGTGCCAGCAGATTAACCGGACAGAACTATGGCTACACCTTC. The rearrangement links TRBV25-1 to TRBJ1-2, with D perhaps matching TRBD1 (6 bases). The V gene's germline CDR1 is MGHDK and CDR2 SYGVNS. V lost 6 bases and J lost 2, with 13 bases in between. This CDR3 spans 14 amino acids.

This clonotype was seen a handful of times. Written as DNA, the CDR3 is TGCAGCGTTGAGCGGGGGGCCTTATACAATGAGCAGTTCTTC. The encoded protein is CSVERGALYNEQFF. This chain links TRBV29-1 with TRBJ2-1, with 8 bases matching TRBD2. The CDR3 is 14 residues long. Germline lookup yields CDR1 SQVTM and CDR2 ANQGSEA. V dropped 3 bases and J dropped 4; count of bases not matched to a gene: 5.

This clonotype came up a few times. This chain connects TRBV7-2 to TRBJ2-7; D is perhaps TRBD2 (5 bases). V was clipped by 1 base and J by 2 bases, with 15 bases between them. The length of the CDR3 is 16 residues. Germline CDR1 reads SGHTA; CDR2 reads FQGNSA. The CDR3 here is CASSLGTGSVAYEQYF. The CDR3, as DNA: TGTGCCAGCAGCTTAGGGACGGGTAGCGTCGCCTACGAGCAGTACTTC.

This chain uses TRBV29-1 with TRBJ2-2; 10 positions agree with TRBD2. CDR3 size: 12 residues. Germline V gene sequence: CDR1 SQVTM, CDR2 ANQGSEA. The CDR3 here is CGGTSDTGELFF. Written as DNA, the CDR3 is TGCGGGGGGACTAGCGACACCGGGGAGCTGTTTTTT.

J is TRBJ2-3 and V is TRBV20-1; D not resolved. Germline V gives CDR1 DFQATT, CDR2 SNEGSKA (reference sequence). The ends were cut back, 0 bases at V and 4 bases at J, with 8 bases in the middle. This CDR3 comprises 13 residues. In DNA, the CDR3 is TGCAGTGCTAGAGATAGTGTATCAGATACGCAGTATTTT. This sequence encodes CSARDSVSDTQYF.

V gene TRBV28 combines with J gene TRBJ2-1; a weak D match, TRBD2 (6 bases). The CDR3 runs 14 residues. V lost 7 bases to trimming and J lost 7 bases, with 17 bases between them. Per germline, CDR1 MDHEN and CDR2 SYDVKM. The CDR3 is CASIGGVIENEQFF. The DNA for the CDR3 is TGTGCCAGCATCGGAGGGGTCATTGAAAATGAGCAGTTCTTC.

This clonotype came up once. The genes are TRBV28 and TRBJ1-4, with D possibly matching TRBD1 (6 bases). This CDR3 region has 15 residues. Germline values: CDR1 MDHEN, CDR2 SYDVKM. V lost 5 bases to trimming and J lost 6 bases, with 16 bases between them. DNA of the CDR3: TGTGCCAGCAGTCCAGGCCCAGGGGCAGATGAAAAACTGTTTTTT. It codes for CASSPGPGADEKLFF.

This chain joins TRBV7-2 and TRBJ2-5; D unclear. The CDR3 runs 15 residues. Trimming took 0 bases from V and 2 from J, leaving 10 bases between them. The germline CDR1 and CDR2 sequences are SGHTA and FQGNSA. The DNA of the CDR3 is TGTGCCAGCAGCTTAGCACCGGCAGGACAAGAGACCCAGTACTTC. Its protein product is CASSLAPAGQETQYF.

This clonotype was recorded a few times. The chain links TRBV7-2 to TRBJ2-3; D unresolved. V shed 1 base and J shed 6 bases, with 8 bases lying between them. There are 13 residues in the CDR3. CDR1 SGHTA and CDR2 FQGNSA come from the germline V gene. CDR3 nucleotides: TGTGCCAGCAGCTTAGAGACCGGGGATACGCAGTATTTT. Translating it yields CASSLETGDTQYF.

This clonotype was observed a few times. The V call is TRBV29-1, the J call TRBJ2-1, with 10 positions matching TRBD2. Germline trimming cut 6 bases from V and 0 bases from J; bases unmatched to any gene: 8. Germline-derived CDR1 and CDR2 are SQVTM and ANQGSEA. This CDR3 has 16 residues. The CDR3 DNA reads TGCAGCGTCACCCTAGCGGGGGACAGCTCCTACAATGAGCAGTTCTTC. Translated: CSVTLAGDSSYNEQFF.

This chain connects TRBV27 to TRBJ2-7; possibly TRBD1 or TRBD2 for D (7 bases each). The germline V gene encodes CDR1 MNHEY and CDR2 SMNVEV (reference sequence). The CDR3 has 15 residues. The V and J ends lost 6 bases and 2 bases respectively, with 17 bases between them. Written as DNA, the CDR3 is TGTGCCAGCAGAAGGGACAGCGGGGACACCTACGAGCAGTACTTC. Translation gives CASRRDSGDTYEQYF.

The chain joins TRBV9 to TRBJ2-7; D possibly corresponds to TRBD2 (5 bases). V lost 0 bases to trimming and J lost 3 bases, with 10 bases between them. The CDR3 covers 14 residues. Germline assignment: CDR1 SGDLS and CDR2 YYNGEE. For the CDR3, the DNA is TGTGCCAGCAGCGTAGGGGTAGAGGGCTACGAGCAGTACTTC. It encodes CASSVGVEGYEQYF.

The chain carries TRBV29-1 and TRBJ2-5; TRBD1 might be the D (5 bases). This CDR3 is 12 amino acids long. CDR1 is SQVTM and CDR2 is ANQGSEA in the germline V gene. V was clipped by 3 bases and J by 4 bases, with 9 bases between them. This chain's CDR3 is CSVDIQGETQYF. In DNA, the CDR3 is TGCAGCGTTGATATCCAGGGAGAGACCCAGTACTTC. Full variable domain (missing parts from reference TRBV29-1 and TRBJ2-5): SAVISQKPSRDICQRGTSLTIQCQVDSQVTMMFWYRQQPGQSLTLIATANQGSEATYESGFVIDKFPISRPNLTFSTLTVSNMSPEDSSIYLCSVDIQGETQYFGPGTRLLVL.

The rearrangement links TRBV5-1 to TRBJ1-1; 12 positions agree with TRBD1. CDR3 length: 14 residues. Germline CDR1 SGHRS, CDR2 YFSETQ. The ends lost 4 bases at V and 8 bases at J; junction bases unmatched: 6. CDR3 DNA: TGCGCCAGCAGCCCGGGACAGGGGGCCGAGGAAGCTTTCTTT. This sequence encodes CASSPGQGAEEAFF.

The sample holds a few counts of this clonotype. The chain combines TRBV28 with TRBJ2-3, with TRBD1 identical over 8 bases. The CDR3 has 14 amino acids. V was pared by 8 bases and J by 4 bases, with 8 bases of the junction left unmatched. From germline, CDR1 is MDHEN and CDR2 SYDVKM. CDR3 sequence reads: CASLGQGVPDTQYF. The CDR3, as DNA: TGTGCCAGCCTTGGACAGGGAGTCCCAGATACGCAGTATTTT.

V gene TRBV7-9 combines with J gene TRBJ2-1; D remains ambiguous. This CDR3 has 16 residues. Trimming pared 6 bases from V and 5 bases from J, leaving 20 bases between. Germline CDR1 is SEHNR and CDR2 is FQNEAQ (reference sequence). CDR3 protein: CASRPTTGEENNEQFF. The CDR3 DNA reads as TGTGCCAGCAGACCAACAACGGGCGAAGAAAACAATGAGCAGTTCTTC.

The chain joins TRBV6-5 to TRBJ1-1; D unresolved. Germline CDR1 and CDR2: MNHEY and SVGAGI. V lost 8 bases and J lost 6, with 19 bases in between. This CDR3 is 14 amino acids long. CDR3 in DNA: TGTGCCAGCCTCAATCACCCGTATGGGGCTGAAGCTTTCTTT. Its protein is CASLNHPYGAEAFF.

This chain links TRBV27 with TRBJ2-2; the D gene is possibly TRBD2 (6 bases). The germline V and J ends were trimmed by 6 bases and 0 bases, with 14 bases remaining between them. CDR1 is MNHEY and CDR2 is SMNVEV in the germline V gene (reference sequence). The CDR3 is 16 residues long. Written as DNA, the CDR3 is TGTGCCAGCAGGATTCGGACTACCGCGAACACCGGGGAGCTGTTTTTT. This gives the protein CASRIRTTANTGELFF.

The chain joins TRBV12-3 or TRBV12-4 to TRBJ2-2; 7 bases agree with TRBD2. The J segment lost 5 bases and the V segment lost 6 bases, leaving 21 bases of the junction unmatched. The CDR3 has 19 residues. The CDR3 sequence is CASSPSIDLAGAWTGELFF. The CDR3 nucleotides are TGTGCCAGCAGCCCCTCTATAGACCTGGCGGGAGCCTGGACCGGGGAGCTGTTTTTT.

The CDR3: CASRGEGSGRYTQYF. DNA for the CDR3: TGTGCCAGCAGGGGCGAAGGTAGCGGGAGATATACGCAGTATTTT. The chain is built from TRBV27 and TRBJ2-3; 9 nucleotides match TRBD2. Losses at the gene ends were 6 bases for V and 7 bases for J; bases not matched to a gene: 11. Germline CDR1 reads MNHEY; CDR2 reads SMNVEV (reference sequence). CDR3 length: 15 residues.

V usage is TRBV9 and J usage is TRBJ1-1; no definite D call. The ends were cut back, 0 bases at V and 1 base at J, with 13 bases in the middle. The CDR3 runs to 16 residues. From germline, CDR1 is SGDLS and CDR2 YYNGEE. CDR3 nucleotides: TGTGCCAGCAGCGTAGGCTCTCGACACCCGAACACTGAAGCTTTCTTT. Translating gives CASSVGSRHPNTEAFF.

The chain joins TRBV28 to TRBJ1-1; tentative D call: TRBD1 (5 bases). Trimming removed 5 bases at V and 5 bases at J, with 12 bases between. Germline-derived CDR1 and CDR2 are MDHEN and SYDVKM. The CDR3 extends over 13 amino acids. The CDR3 spells CASSPHGGTEAFF. The CDR3 DNA reads TGTGCCAGCAGTCCCCACGGGGGGACTGAAGCTTTCTTT.

J is TRBJ1-1 and V is TRBV29-1; possibly TRBD1 for D (5 bases). Germline values: CDR1 SQVTM, CDR2 ANQGSEA. The CDR3 is 12 residues long. V was trimmed by 3 bases and J by 4 bases, leaving 9 bases between them. The CDR3 nucleotides read TGCAGCGTTGACCAGGGCGGCACTGAAGCTTTCTTT. The encoded protein is CSVDQGGTEAFF.

In its sample, this clonotype was seen a few times. V usage is TRBV28 and J usage is TRBJ2-7; D is perhaps TRBD1 (8 bases). Trimming took off 4 bases at V and 2 bases at J, with 18 bases between the two ends. CDR1 is MDHEN and CDR2 is SYDVKM in the germline V gene. The CDR3 totals 16 residues. The CDR3 coding sequence is TGTGCCAGCAGTTCGTCGGACAGGGCGGGGGCCTACGAGCAGTACTTC. Amino acid sequence: CASSSSDRAGAYEQYF. Drawing the rest from reference TRBV28 and TRBJ2-7, the complete variable domain is DVKVTQSSRYLVKRTGEKVFLECVQDMDHENMFWYRQDPGLGLRLIYFSYDVKMKEKGDIPEGYSVSREKKERFSLILESASTNQTSMYLCASSSSDRAGAYEQYFGPGTRLTVT.

The chain employs TRBV20-1 and TRBJ1-2, with a weak D call TRBD1 (6 bases). CDR1 is DFQATT and CDR2 is SNEGSKA in the germline V gene (reference sequence). The CDR3 is 11 residues long. V was clipped by 4 bases and J by 6 bases, with 9 bases between them. The CDR3 sequence is CSATGVDGYTF. The DNA for the CDR3 is TGCAGTGCTACAGGGGTAGATGGCTACACCTTC.

This rearrangement joins TRBV6-2 or TRBV6-3 to TRBJ2-1, with TRBD1 as a possible D gene (6 bases). V shed 5 bases and J shed 5 bases, with 13 bases lying between them. CDR1 and CDR2 from the germline V gene are MNHEY and SVGEGT. The CDR3 contains 14 residues. The CDR3 is CASSGQPSHNEQFF. The CDR3 coding sequence is TGTGCCAGCAGTGGACAGCCCTCGCACAATGAGCAGTTCTTC.

The J gene is TRBJ2-6, the V gene TRBV6-2 or TRBV6-3; perhaps TRBD1 as D (6 bases). The V gene's germline CDR1 is MNHEY and CDR2 SVGEGT. V lost 10 bases and J lost 1, with 11 bases in between. CDR3 size: 14 residues. For the CDR3, the DNA is TGTGCCACCGATCAGGGGTCTGGGGCCAACGTCCTGACTTTC. Amino acid sequence: CATDQGSGANVLTF.

This clonotype showed up just a few times. V usage is TRBV29-1 and J usage is TRBJ2-7; 8 bases line up with TRBD1. Losses at the gene ends were 6 bases for V and 1 base for J; bases not matched to a gene: 8. CDR1 is SQVTM and CDR2 is ANQGSEA in the germline V gene. The length of the CDR3 is 14 residues. CDR3 sequence reads: CSVADRGASYEQYF. CDR3 DNA sequence: TGCAGCGTAGCTGACAGGGGTGCTTCCTACGAGCAGTACTTC.

This clonotype was observed a handful of times. The chain joins TRBV10-3 to TRBJ2-7; TRBD2 matches at 16 bases. The CDR3 runs 18 residues. Germline V gene data show CDR1 as ENHRY and CDR2 as SYGVKD. J was trimmed by 0 bases and V by 4 bases; bases with no gene match: 6. For the CDR3, the DNA is TGTGCCATCAGTGCCCTGGGACTAGCGGGGGGGAGCTCCTACGAGCAGTACTTC. Amino acids: CAISALGLAGGSSYEQYF.

This clonotype was counted only a few times. The CDR3 region has the DNA TGCGCCAGCAGCACCATGGGCGGGAGAAACTACAATGAGCAGTTCTTC. Translated, it gives CASSTMGGRNYNEQFF. This chain connects TRBV4-1 to TRBJ2-1, with 7 bases that match TRBD2. Trimming cost V 5 bases and J 3 bases; bases outside gene matches: 10. The CDR3 loop spans 16 amino acids. Germline CDR1 and CDR2: MGHRA and YSYEKL.